This T cell receptor beta chain is from a study of multiple sclerosis patients with progressive multifocal leukoencephalopathy. The data were produced by immunoSEQ multiplex PCR, yet TCRdb's version contains in-frame clones alone and is incomplete. Found here are some 31,000 clones, roughly 87% of them singletons; the top ten hold about 3.3%. Noted time point: time of PML onset. Germline V gene lookup returns CDR1 SGHTA and CDR2 FQGNSA. The CDR3 is made up of 12 amino acids. V lost 8 bases and J 5 bases, leaving 10 bases between the germline ends. The source was PBMCs, collected from a patient treated with natalizumab. The TCR originated in a human donor with progressive multifocal leukoencephalopathy. The chain has TRBV7-2 and TRBJ2-1; maybe TRBD2 (6 bases). In DNA form, the CDR3 reads TGTGCCAGCGGGAGGTACAACAATGAGCAGTTCTTC. Protein product: CASGRYNNEQFF.